The rows below give T cell receptor beta chains drawn from one sample of a study of T cell responses to AZD1222 COVID-19 vaccine. Sequencing used immunoSEQ multiplex PCR; TCRdb keeps in-frame clones, though not all of them. The table lists roughly 120,000 clones, 94% of them singletons. The sequencing used peripheral blood, collected on day 0 of AZD1222 vaccination. The receptors were sampled from an adult in good health. Each CDR3 is given with its conserved first and last residue. Each record gives: J gene, D gene, V gene, clone size, CDR3 DNA, CDR3 protein. The D gene is left open where the match is weak. The size entry is marked missing in some rows and otherwise reads once, few, many or a size class.

J: TRBJ1-6
D: TRBD1
V: TRBV27
size: -
DNA: TGTGCCAGCAGCAACAGGGGGCAAATGCTCAATTCACCCCTCCACTTT
CDR3: CASSNRGQMLNSPLHF

J: TRBJ2-7
D: -
V: TRBV5-6
size: -
DNA: TGTGCCAGCAGCGCCCTTGCGCAGTACTCCTACGAGCAGTACTTC
CDR3: CASSALAQYSYEQYF

J: TRBJ2-1
D: TRBD2
V: TRBV30
size: -
DNA: TGTGCCTGGAGTGTAAGCGGGGGCGAGCAGTTCTTC
CDR3: CAWSVSGGEQFF

J: TRBJ1-5
D: -
V: TRBV5-8
size: once
DNA: TGTGCCAGCAGCTTGAGACATAGTGGGTGGCAGCCCCAGCATTTT
CDR3: CASSLRHSGWQPQHF

J: TRBJ1-1
D: -
V: TRBV30
size: -
DNA: TGTGCCTGGACCCAGGGACAAGAGGCTTTCTTT
CDR3: CAWTQGQEAFF

J: TRBJ2-1
D: TRBD2
V: TRBV7-2
size: -
DNA: TGTGCCAGCAGCTCGCGGGGGGACTCCTACAATGAGCAGTTCTTC
CDR3: CASSSRGDSYNEQFF

J: TRBJ2-4
D: -
V: TRBV6-1
size: -
DNA: TGTGCCAGCAGTGAAGCAGGAGGGGGAGAGGCCAAAAACATTCAGTACTTC
CDR3: CASSEAGGGEAKNIQYF

J: TRBJ1-1
D: TRBD1
V: TRBV5-6
size: -
DNA: TGTGCCAGCAGCTTGGACGGCAGGGGGACTGAAGCTTTCTTT
CDR3: CASSLDGRGTEAFF

J: TRBJ2-3
D: -
V: TRBV11-2
size: -
DNA: TGTGCCAGCAGCTTAGTAACCCAGGCAACGCAGTATTTT
CDR3: CASSLVTQATQYF

J: TRBJ1-1
D: -
V: TRBV6-5
size: -
DNA: TGTGCCAGCACTAAGGGGGAGGCCTGGGACACTGAAGCTTTCTTT
CDR3: CASTKGEAWDTEAFF

J: TRBJ2-3
D: -
V: TRBV11-2
size: -
DNA: TGTGCCAGCAGCCCCAGGACTAGCACAGATACGCAGTATTTT
CDR3: CASSPRTSTDTQYF

J: TRBJ2-1
D: -
V: TRBV1
size: -
DNA: TGCACCAGCAGCCGTGGGAGAAAGAAAAATGGGCAGTTCTTC
CDR3: CTSSRGRKKNGQFF

J: TRBJ2-1
D: -
V: TRBV6-5
size: -
DNA: TGTGCCAGCAGGCGGGACGGCTCCTACAATGAGCAGTTCTTC
CDR3: CASRRDGSYNEQFF

J: TRBJ2-7
D: TRBD1
V: TRBV7-6
size: -
DNA: TGTGCCAGCAGCCCTGAACCCGGACAGGGCAGGGAGCAGTACTTC
CDR3: CASSPEPGQGREQYF

J: TRBJ2-1
D: TRBD2
V: TRBV7-9
size: -
DNA: TGTGCCAGCAGCCTTTCCCCGGGGGGTGAGCAGTTCTTC
CDR3: CASSLSPGGEQFF

J: TRBJ2-5
D: TRBD1
V: TRBV15
size: -
DNA: TGTGCCACCAGCAGAGGGGCGCCGGGACAGAAAGAGACCCAGTACTTC
CDR3: CATSRGAPGQKETQYF

J: TRBJ2-1
D: -
V: TRBV7-9
size: -
DNA: TGTGCCAGCACTCGAGGCGGCGGGAACGGTGAGCAGTTCTTC
CDR3: CASTRGGGNGEQFF

J: TRBJ1-2
D: TRBD1
V: TRBV2
size: -
DNA: TGTGCCAGCACCCTAGCGGGGACAGGGAACTATGGCTACACCTTC
CDR3: CASTLAGTGNYGYTF

J: TRBJ1-5
D: -
V: TRBV6-1
size: -
DNA: TGTGCCAGCAGTGAGGTCTGGGGGCAGAGGGGTCAGCCCCAGCATTTT
CDR3: CASSEVWGQRGQPQHF

J: TRBJ1-6
D: -
V: TRBV3-1/TRBV3-2
size: -
DNA: TGTGCCAGCAGCCAAGATGGCCACAATGGACCCCTCCACTTT
CDR3: CASSQDGHNGPLHF

J: TRBJ1-5
D: -
V: TRBV15
size: -
DNA: TGTGCCACCAGCTTCTCGACAGGCCCCCAGCATTTT
CDR3: CATSFSTGPQHF

J: TRBJ2-7
D: -
V: TRBV19
size: -
DNA: TGTGCCAGTAGTAATGCCTACGAGCAGTACTTC
CDR3: CASSNAYEQYF

J: TRBJ1-5
D: TRBD1
V: TRBV5-8
size: -
DNA: TGTGCCAGCAGCTTGGCCGGGACAGGGGGAAATCAGCCCCAGCATTTT
CDR3: CASSLAGTGGNQPQHF